Listed here are 9 T cell receptor beta chains from one sample, sequenced in a study of blood T cells in healthy people across ages. With a J-beta primer mix and a sample-barcoded 5' primer, a second PCR ran about 7 to 12 cycles. TCRdb used MiXCR to reprocess the 5' RACE reads, holding one entry per CDR3 protein. The table has approximately 810,000 distinct CDR3 sequences, under 30% seen once. The sample taken for sequencing was blood. These receptors all stem from a woman aged 80 or older in good health.

Many counts were recorded for this clonotype. The CDR3 spells CASSETVLNTEAFF. In DNA, the CDR3 is TGTGCCAGCAGCGAGACAGTCCTAAACACTGAAGCTTTCTTT. The rearrangement uses TRBV27 and TRBJ1-1, with D possibly TRBD1 on 5 matching bases. V lost 6 bases to trimming and J lost 2 bases, with 13 bases between them. CDR1 and CDR2 (germline): MNHEY, SMNVEV (reference sequence). The CDR3 length is 14 residues.

The sample holds many counts of this clonotype. The chain recombines TRBV7-2 with TRBJ2-1, with D tentatively TRBD2 (5 bases). This CDR3 has 15 amino acids. The germline CDR1 and CDR2 sequences are SGHTA and FQGNSA. Between the trimmed V and J ends, which lost 1 base and 6 bases, there was a span of 13 bases. CDR3 nucleotides: TGTGCCAGCAGCTTAGAGGGCGACTATATCAATGAGCAGTTCTTC. It specifies CASSLEGDYINEQFF.

In this sample, this clonotype turned up many times. This sequence joins TRBV15 and TRBJ2-1; D remains unclear. The germline CDR1 and CDR2 sequences are LNHNV and YYDKDF (reference sequence). The CDR3 extends over 15 amino acids. V lost 0 bases, J lost 6 bases, and 12 bases lay in between. The CDR3 nucleotides read TGTGCCACCAGCAGAGATAAATGGGTCAGCAATGAGCAGTTCTTC. Its translation is CATSRDKWVSNEQFF.

This clonotype occurred many times. The chain employs TRBV7-2 and TRBJ2-6; 7 nucleotides align to TRBD1. With 0 bases clipped from V and 2 bases from J, the junction kept 1 base outside the gene matches. The CDR3 has 16 residues. Germline assignment: CDR1 SGHTA and CDR2 FQGNSA. The CDR3 is CASSLAGTAGANVLTF. The CDR3 DNA sequence: TGTGCCAGCAGCTTAGCGGGGACAGCTGGGGCCAACGTCCTGACTTTC.

This chain connects TRBV19 to TRBJ1-1, with D unresolved. The CDR3 has 13 residues. V was trimmed by 6 bases and J by 7 bases, leaving 15 bases between them. The germline V gene has CDR1 LNHDA and CDR2 SQIVND (reference sequence). The CDR3 DNA reads TGTGCCAGTAGATCAGGAGGCAGACGTGAAGCTTTCTTT. Translated: CASRSGGRREAFF.

V usage is TRBV5-1 and J usage is TRBJ1-1; D may be TRBD1 (6 bases). Deletions cut 4 bases from V and 4 bases from J, with 14 bases between. The CDR3 sequence is 14 residues long. Germline CDR1 reads SGHRS; CDR2 reads YFSETQ. The CDR3 sequence is CASSHEQGGTEAFF. CDR3 nucleotide sequence: TGCGCCAGCAGCCACGAACAGGGTGGCACTGAAGCTTTCTTT.

The CDR3 is CASSLGQGVPNSPLHF. Written as DNA, the CDR3 is TGTGCCAGCAGCCTGGGACAGGGGGTACCTAATTCACCCCTCCACTTT. The chain has TRBV5-4 and TRBJ1-6, with 11 bases fitting TRBD1. CDR3 length equals 16 residues. Germline V gene lookup returns CDR1 SGHNT and CDR2 YYREEE (reference sequence). The V gene end was trimmed by 4 bases and the J gene end by 6 bases; junction bases not matched to a gene: 6.

As regards this clonotype: A read error may account for a junction end that differs from germline. This chain links TRBV12-3 or TRBV12-4 with TRBJ2-3; TRBD2 matches at 10 bases. There are 15 residues in the CDR3. The CDR3 DNA sequence: TGTGCCAGCACGCTAGCGGGGGCGCGCACAGATGCGCAGTATTTT. Its protein is CASTLAGARTDAQYF.

Only a few counts were recorded for this clonotype. Since a much larger clone is just one base distant, this may be a read error. The genes are TRBV10-3 and TRBJ1-2; D unresolved. CDR1 and CDR2 from the germline V gene are ENHRY and SYGVKD. The CDR3 totals 14 residues. The CDR3 reads CAISFGTTNYGCTF. The CDR3 DNA is TGTGCCATCTCATTCGGCACAACGAACTATGGCTGCACCTTC.